Listed here are 20 T cell receptor beta chains from one sample, sequenced in a study of early T cells in non-severe SARS-CoV-2 infection. Using its own MiXCR run on the 5' RACE reads, TCRdb lists one record per CDR3 protein. The repertoire holds 70,000 to 85,000 distinct CDR3 sequences, with around 12% as singletons. Source: whole blood, taken at baseline. These receptors were taken from an adult who was a healthcare worker with PCR-confirmed SARS-CoV-2 infection or an uninfected control (not recorded which). The donor label of this sample is uncertain.

V usage is TRBV10-1 and J usage is TRBJ1-1; D might be TRBD1 (5 bases). Trimming left V 3 bases short and J 6 bases short, with 11 bases between. The CDR3 consists of 13 residues. Germline V gives CDR1 WNHNN, CDR2 SYGVQD (reference sequence). The CDR3 DNA follows: TGCGCCAGCAGTGAAAGCGGGGGTGCTGAAGCTTTCTTT. Encoded protein: CASSESGGAEAFF.

This clonotype appeared a few times. V usage is TRBV5-6 and J usage is TRBJ2-3; 7 nucleotides line up with TRBD2. Germline CDR1 SGHDT, CDR2 YYEEEE. V dropped 0 bases and J dropped 2; count of bases not matched to a gene: 9. The CDR3 has 17 residues. The DNA of the CDR3 is TGTGCCAGCAGCTTGGTCTTTGCTAGCGGTAACACAGATACGCAGTATTTT. Translated, it gives CASSLVFASGNTDTQYF.

This clonotype showed up just a few times. The chain recombines TRBV11-3 with TRBJ2-3; D is possibly TRBD1 or TRBD2 (6 bases each). Germline V gene data show CDR1 as SGHNT and CDR2 as YENEEA. This CDR3 region has 11 residues. Trimming cost V 8 bases and J 6 bases, with 9 bases left between them. CDR3 DNA: TGTGCCAGCGAAGGGGGGGATACGCAGTATTTT. Translating gives CASEGGDTQYF.

The chain links TRBV5-1 to TRBJ2-7; possible D gene TRBD1, 5 bases. The ends were cut back, 4 bases at V and 3 bases at J, with 17 bases in the middle. Germline V CDR1 and CDR2: SGHRS, YFSETQ. This CDR3 is 15 amino acids long. The CDR3 loop is CASSNPQGSVYEQYF. CDR3 in DNA: TGCGCCAGCAGCAACCCCCAGGGATCGGTCTACGAGCAGTACTTC.

This chain's CDR3 is CASDLLDTIYF. In DNA form, the CDR3 reads TGTGCCAGCGACCTTCTGGACACCATATATTTT. The V and J genes are TRBV7-7 and TRBJ1-3; D ambiguous. V lost 8 bases, J lost 8 bases, and 10 bases lay in between. Germline CDR1 SSHAT, CDR2 FNYEAQ (reference sequence). The CDR3 covers 11 residues.

V and J are TRBV18 and TRBJ2-7, with D possibly TRBD2 on 5 matching bases. CDR1 and CDR2 from the germline V gene are KGHSH and LQKENI. With 6 bases removed from V and 4 bases from J, the gap between germline ends came to 19 bases. The CDR3 is 15 residues long. The DNA of the CDR3 is TGTGCCAGCTCCCCGACTACTCAAAGACCTTACGAGCAGTACTTC. This gives the protein CASSPTTQRPYEQYF.

In this sample, this clonotype turned up a few times. The chain joins TRBV7-2 to TRBJ2-1; no clear D gene. V was clipped by 5 bases and J by 4 bases, with 15 bases between them. CDR3 length equals 15 residues. Germline-derived CDR1 and CDR2 are SGHTA and FQGNSA. CDR3 loop: CASSPGSSRYNEQFF. In DNA form, the CDR3 reads TGTGCCAGCAGCCCCGGGTCCTCCCGTTACAATGAGCAGTTCTTC.

This clonotype has at least ten counts. The V call is TRBV20-1, the J call TRBJ1-2; D may be TRBD1 (6 bases). Germline V gene sequence: CDR1 DFQATT, CDR2 SNEGSKA (reference sequence). V gave up 2 bases and J gave up 8 bases, with 21 bases separating them. CDR3 length: 15 amino acids. The CDR3 here is CSARKWTEAEGGYTF. The DNA of the CDR3 is TGCAGTGCTAGAAAATGGACAGAAGCAGAGGGAGGCTACACCTTC.

The chain combines TRBV7-3 with TRBJ2-3; possible D gene TRBD1, 6 bases. The germline V gene has CDR1 SGHTA and CDR2 FQGTGA. V lost 1 base to trimming and J lost 3 bases, with 14 bases between them. The CDR3 runs to 16 residues. The CDR3 DNA follows: TGTGCCAGCAGCTTAAAAGGAACAGGGCTGACAGATACGCAGTATTTT. Its protein product is CASSLKGTGLTDTQYF.

This clonotype appeared a few times. The chain joins TRBV6-5 to TRBJ2-1; no definite D call. The CDR3 covers 13 residues. Germline V CDR1 and CDR2: MNHEY, SVGAGI. V was pared by 8 bases and J by 4 bases, with 12 bases between. The CDR3 region has the DNA TGTGCCAGCTCATCCAGGCCGTACAATGAGCAGTTCTTC. It specifies CASSSRPYNEQFF.

This clonotype was seen a handful of times. The CDR3 DNA is TGTGCCAGCAGCTTAGACCGGACAGATCAGTTCTTC. It is translated as CASSLDRTDQFF. The rearrangement links TRBV7-8 to TRBJ2-1, with D perhaps matching TRBD1 (6 bases). The length of the CDR3 is 12 residues. Germline V gene lookup returns CDR1 SGHVS and CDR2 FQNEAQ. V shed 1 base and J shed 13 bases, with 11 bases lying between them.

The chain has TRBV25-1 and TRBJ2-3; possibly TRBD2 for D (6 bases). The CDR3 is 11 amino acids. V was pared by 4 bases and J by 8 bases, with 7 bases between. The germline V gene encodes CDR1 MGHDK and CDR2 SYGVNS. This CDR3 is CASSVEGTQYF. The CDR3 bases are TGTGCCAGCAGTGTGGAGGGTACGCAGTATTTT.

The gene calls are TRBV29-1 and TRBJ2-7; D may be TRBD1 or TRBD2 (5 bases each). There are 12 residues in the CDR3. The V gene lost 7 bases and the J gene lost 2 bases, with 12 bases spanning the gap. Per the germline V gene, CDR1 is SQVTM and CDR2 is ANQGSEA. CDR3 nucleotide sequence: TGCAGCGGCCGGGACGGAGCCTACGAGCAGTACTTC. Translating it yields CSGRDGAYEQYF.

In this sample, this clonotype turned up a few times. The V and J genes are TRBV19 and TRBJ1-2; TRBD1 aligns across 8 bases. The CDR3 contains 17 residues. J was trimmed by 0 bases and V by 3 bases; bases with no gene match: 9. CDR1 and CDR2 (germline): LNHDA, SQIVND (reference sequence). CDR3 loop: CASSIRQGAPPNYGYTF. Written as DNA, the CDR3 is TGTGCCAGTAGTATTCGTCAGGGGGCACCCCCTAACTATGGCTACACCTTC.

This clonotype was recorded at least ten times. The gene calls are TRBV24-1 and TRBJ2-1; maybe TRBD1 (6 bases). The V gene's germline CDR1 is KGHDR and CDR2 SFDVKD. The CDR3 consists of 13 residues. With 3 bases removed from V and 6 bases from J, the gap between germline ends came to 8 bases. In nucleotides, the CDR3 is TGTGCCACCAGTGATGGGGGCCGCAATGAGCAGTTCTTC. It is translated as CATSDGGRNEQFF.

This rearrangement joins TRBV5-1 to TRBJ2-5; tentatively, D is TRBD1 (5 bases). Germline V gene data show CDR1 as SGHRS and CDR2 as YFSETQ. CDR3 length: 13 amino acids. Trimming removed 0 bases from V and 2 bases from J, with 5 bases in between. The CDR3 spells CASSLEGQETQYF. The CDR3 nucleotides are TGCGCCAGCAGCTTGGAGGGGCAAGAGACCCAGTACTTC.

This sequence joins TRBV25-1 and TRBJ2-1; no clear D gene. Trimming shortened V by 6 bases and J by 8 bases, and 5 bases separated the two germline ends. The CDR3 length is 10 residues. Germline CDR1 is MGHDK and CDR2 is SYGVNS. The CDR3 reads CASSRDEQFF. CDR3 sequence (DNA): TGTGCCAGCAGCCGTGATGAGCAGTTCTTC.

This clonotype occurred a few times. The chain combines TRBV7-6 with TRBJ1-3; D gene uncertain. Germline V gives CDR1 SGHVS, CDR2 FNYEAQ. Trimming shortened V by 0 bases and J by 4 bases, and 13 bases separated the two germline ends. The CDR3 consists of 16 residues. The CDR3 here is CASSLAPAGNGNTIYF. In DNA form, the CDR3 reads TGTGCCAGCAGCTTAGCGCCTGCGGGTAACGGAAACACCATATATTTT.

The gene calls are TRBV12-3 or TRBV12-4 and TRBJ2-3; TRBD2 agrees at 9 bases. After removal of 6 bases from V and 5 bases from J, the junction contained 3 bases not matched to a gene. The CDR3 totals 13 residues. The CDR3 sequence is CASRPSGVDTQYF. CDR3 bases: TGTGCCAGCAGACCTAGCGGGGTAGATACGCAGTATTTT.

V and J are TRBV24-1 and TRBJ2-5, with unresolved D. V dropped 7 bases and J dropped 4 bases, with 12 bases sitting between them. The CDR3 loop spans 13 amino acids. CDR1 and CDR2 (germline): KGHDR, SFDVKD. CDR3 nucleotide sequence: TGTGCCACCAGGGCGAGGACCGGAGAGACCCAGTACTTC. It is translated as CATRARTGETQYF.